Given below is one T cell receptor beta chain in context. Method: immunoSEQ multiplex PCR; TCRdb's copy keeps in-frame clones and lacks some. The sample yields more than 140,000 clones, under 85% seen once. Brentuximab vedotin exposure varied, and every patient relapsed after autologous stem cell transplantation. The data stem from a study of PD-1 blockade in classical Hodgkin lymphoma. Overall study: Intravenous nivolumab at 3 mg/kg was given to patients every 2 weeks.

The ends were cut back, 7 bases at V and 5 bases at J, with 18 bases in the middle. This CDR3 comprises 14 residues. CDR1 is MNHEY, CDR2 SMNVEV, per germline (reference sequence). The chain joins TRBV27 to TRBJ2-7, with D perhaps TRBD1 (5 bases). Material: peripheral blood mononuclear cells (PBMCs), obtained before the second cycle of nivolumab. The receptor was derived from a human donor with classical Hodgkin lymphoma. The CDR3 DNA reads TGTGCCAGCAAGATTCAGGACACGTACCACGAGCAGTACTTC. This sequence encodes CASKIQDTYHEQYF.